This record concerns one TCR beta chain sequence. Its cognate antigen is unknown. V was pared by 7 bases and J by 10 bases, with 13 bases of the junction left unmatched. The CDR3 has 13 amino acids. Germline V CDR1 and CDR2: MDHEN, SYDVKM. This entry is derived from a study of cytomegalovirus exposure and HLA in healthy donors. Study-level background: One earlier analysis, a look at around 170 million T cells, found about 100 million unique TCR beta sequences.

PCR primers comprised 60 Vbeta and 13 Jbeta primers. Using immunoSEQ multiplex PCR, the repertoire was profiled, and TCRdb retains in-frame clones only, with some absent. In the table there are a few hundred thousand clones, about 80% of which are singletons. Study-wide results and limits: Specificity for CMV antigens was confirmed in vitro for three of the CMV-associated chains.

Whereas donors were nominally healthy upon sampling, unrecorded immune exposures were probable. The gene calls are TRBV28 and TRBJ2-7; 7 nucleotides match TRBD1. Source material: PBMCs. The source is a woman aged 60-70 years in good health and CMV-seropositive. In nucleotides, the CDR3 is TGTGCCAGCACCCGGGACAGCCCGAACAATCAGTACTTC. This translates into CASTRDSPNNQYF.